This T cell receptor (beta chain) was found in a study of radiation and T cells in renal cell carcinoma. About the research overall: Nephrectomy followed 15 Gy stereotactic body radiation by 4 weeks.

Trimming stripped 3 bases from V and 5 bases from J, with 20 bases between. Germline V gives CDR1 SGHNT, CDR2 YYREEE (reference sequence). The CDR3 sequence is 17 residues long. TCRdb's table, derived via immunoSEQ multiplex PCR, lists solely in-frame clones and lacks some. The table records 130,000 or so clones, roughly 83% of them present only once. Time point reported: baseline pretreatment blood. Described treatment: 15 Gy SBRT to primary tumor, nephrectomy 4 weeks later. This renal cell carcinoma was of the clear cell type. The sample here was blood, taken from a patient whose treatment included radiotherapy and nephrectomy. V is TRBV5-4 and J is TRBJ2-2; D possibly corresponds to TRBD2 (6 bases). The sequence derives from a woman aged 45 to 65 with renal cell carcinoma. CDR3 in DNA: TGTGCCAGCAGCTACGGGACTTTTCCGACCCAGACCGGGGAGCTGTTTTTT. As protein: CASSYGTFPTQTGELFF.